A selection of T cell receptor beta chains follows, all from one sample in a study of monozygotic twins with inflammatory bowel disease. TCRdb reanalyzed the 5' RACE reads and collapses them to one entry per CDR3 protein, without DNA. The table lists about 150,000 distinct CDR3 sequences. Sequenced: blood. These receptors were taken from a human donor with ulcerative colitis or Crohn's disease, or a healthy co-twin of an affected twin (not recorded which). Each CDR3 is given with its conserved first and last residue.

CDR3 length | J gene | V gene | CDR3 protein
15 | TRBJ2-1 | TRBV5-1 | CASSSGVRADNEQFF
17 | TRBJ1-3 | TRBV18 | CASSPRGQGAFENTIYF
14 | TRBJ2-1 | TRBV29-1 | CSADGTGLYNEQFF
13 | TRBJ1-1 | TRBV29-1 | CSVMGQYGTEAFF
15 | TRBJ2-1 | TRBV10-3 | CAISFSGSDYNEQFF
14 | TRBJ1-5 | TRBV15 | CATSRLNSNQPQHF
13 | TRBJ1-4 | TRBV28 | CASSFQQNEKLFF
16 | TRBJ2-1 | TRBV7-2 | CASSLVLAGVADEQFF
19 | TRBJ2-1 | TRBV21-1 | CASSKPKPRLAGGPNEQFF
15 | TRBJ2-5 | TRBV5-1 | CASSLLSGRTETQYF
15 | TRBJ2-7 | TRBV5-1 | CASSWGDRGSYEQYF
15 | TRBJ2-3 | TRBV12-3/TRBV12-4 | CASSFSGTRTDTQYF
14 | TRBJ2-7 | TRBV3-1 | CASSQGRTGLEQYF
15 | TRBJ2-7 | TRBV18 | CASSHGTAKTYEQYF
14 | TRBJ2-5 | TRBV2 | CASSEFAYQETQYF
15 | TRBJ2-7 | TRBV7-2 | CASSFSPGRSYEQYF
15 | TRBJ2-1 | TRBV7-2 | CASSSRGALHNEQFF
15 | TRBJ2-3 | TRBV7-8 | CASSFETSDTDTQYF
11 | TRBJ2-7 | TRBV20-1 | CSARDAYEQYF
16 | TRBJ1-3 | TRBV7-3 | CASSLAQQGAGGTIYF
14 | TRBJ2-1 | TRBV2 | CASSWTSGSKEQFF
17 | TRBJ2-5 | TRBV5-1 | CASSFLGLAELQETQYF
15 | TRBJ2-1 | TRBV7-2 | CASSFRADIPNEQFF
15 | TRBJ2-1 | TRBV7-2 | CASSPSGTRNNEQFF
15 | TRBJ2-7 | TRBV7-9 | CASSLSGTSTSEQYF
13 | TRBJ2-7 | TRBV28 | CASSGDRAHEQYF
16 | TRBJ1-3 | TRBV28 | CASSLITGGSGNTIYF
17 | TRBJ2-7 | TRBV4-1 | CASSPGAAREGRYEQYF
17 | TRBJ2-1 | TRBV5-1 | CASSLDRTGSSYNEQFF
14 | TRBJ2-6 | TRBV12-3/TRBV12-4 | CATSVLGGANVLTF
15 | TRBJ1-5 | TRBV6-2/TRBV6-3 | CASNGPWGPNQPQHF
13 | TRBJ2-5 | TRBV29-1 | CSAMDRPQETQYF
15 | TRBJ1-6 | TRBV25-1 | CASSRDRGLDSPLHF
13 | TRBJ2-2 | TRBV19 | CASSLTGVGELFF
13 | TRBJ1-1 | TRBV12-3/TRBV12-4 | CASGKTMNTEAFF
15 | TRBJ1-5 | TRBV3-1 | CASSPRREIPQPQHF
15 | TRBJ2-5 | TRBV11-2 | CASSPRGGGRETQYF
14 | TRBJ2-5 | TRBV5-1 | CASSLEGLQETQYF
12 | TRBJ1-1 | TRBV12-3/TRBV12-4 | CASSSENTEAFF
11 | TRBJ1-5 | TRBV20-1 | CSASMGQPQHF
17 | TRBJ1-6 | TRBV30 | CAWAQGRLIGDNSPLHF
17 | TRBJ2-3 | TRBV5-1 | CASSLDPSGGLADTQCF
12 | TRBJ1-1 | TRBV20-1 | CSAGEGRLEAFF
18 | TRBJ2-2 | TRBV11-2 | CASSLEGPGHLNTGELFF
17 | TRBJ2-7 | TRBV11-1 | CASSLGYPGHNSYEQYF
17 | TRBJ2-7 | TRBV3-1 | CASSQDPGLAGRYEQYF
14 | TRBJ1-2 | TRBV6-5 | CASSLGDSSHGYTF
14 | TRBJ1-4 | TRBV11-2 | CASSLLGMGEKLFF
14 | TRBJ1-6 | TRBV5-1 | CASSLGPHNSPLHF
16 | TRBJ2-1 | TRBV5-1 | CASSPLVTSSYNEQFF
14 | TRBJ2-5 | TRBV7-3 | CASSSSGSGETQYF
15 | TRBJ1-4 | TRBV20-1 | CSARDPGAANEKLFF
15 | TRBJ2-3 | TRBV5-1 | CASSFSGGGADTQYF
15 | TRBJ2-7 | TRBV5-8 | CASSLVGTRSYEQYF
14 | TRBJ2-4 | TRBV20-1 | CSARGGEVKNIQYF
14 | TRBJ1-1 | TRBV5-1 | CASSLEQVNLEAFF
20 | TRBJ1-1 | TRBV21-1 | CASSKARKRGFAHPRTEAFF
16 | TRBJ2-2 | TRBV5-1 | CASSLGTNSNTGELFF